The following is a T cell receptor (beta chain) sequence with its context. This specimen belongs to a study of shared clonotypes between healthy human individuals. Naive CD8 cells were CD45RO-negative, positively selected for CCR7, excluding terminally differentiated effector memory CD45RA+ cells. This table comes from immunoSEQ multiplex PCR, and its TCRdb copy is limited to in-frame clones, with some not included. The repertoire holds roughly 590,000 clones, with less than 97% as singletons. The length of the CDR3 is 13 residues. The germline gives CDR1 LNHDA, CDR2 SQIVND (reference sequence). Trimming cost V 4 bases and J 8 bases, with 14 bases left between them.

The source is a woman aged 25-40 years in good health. The sample was naive CD8+ T cells sorted from blood. The genes are TRBV19 and TRBJ1-2, with a weak D call TRBD1 (5 bases). The DNA for the CDR3 is TGTGCCAGTAGTACAACCAAGACAGAGGGCTACACCTTC. Protein: CASSTTKTEGYTF. Variable domain in full (rest from reference TRBV19 and TRBJ1-2): DGGITQSPKYLFRKEGQNVTLSCEQNLNHDAMYWYRQDPGQGLRLIYYSQIVNDFQKGDIAEGYSVSREKKESFPLTVTSAQKNPTAFYLCASSTTKTEGYTFGSGTRLTVV.